The following is a T cell receptor (beta chain) sequence with its context. This clone's antigen is unknown. The sample holds no much larger clone one base away, and base qualities are not on file. The entry originates in a study of post-analysis software for immune sequencing data (dated by TCRdb to 2014 to 2015). Some background on the complete study: The recorded disease courses included relapsing-remitting, secondary progressive and progressive-relapsing multiple sclerosis, and some patients had no subtype annotation. The patient repertoires were compared against approximately ten previously published healthy control repertoires obtained from donors aged about 6 to 26 years. A subset of samples was prepared in parallel using single-end sample barcoding, then pooled and co-amplified after Illumina adapter ligation.

The library was built by means of PCR. Sequenced on an Illumina HiSeq 2500. To reduce PCR and sequencing biases, unique molecular identifiers were incorporated into the TCR beta cDNA libraries. Roughly 500,000 cDNA molecules were obtained for every 1 to 10 million input T cells, so each molecule roughly corresponded to one T cell. The patient libraries were prepared and sequenced using the same protocol as the earlier healthy control dataset. Within a given batch, samples were prepared together, multiplexed and sequenced on the same HiSeq lane. Processing in the source paper ran as follows. Raw barcoded reads were processed with MIGEC, discarding single-read molecular identifier groups before consensus assembly and CDR3 extraction. VDJtools was used for post-analysis of the clonotype tables, with diversity normalized by down-sampling every dataset to the smallest sample size. In repertoire overlap clustering, CDR3 amino acid sequences, but not nucleotide sequences, were matched to correct batch-related cross-sample contamination. TCRdb applied fastp at Q25 and MiXCR to the public reads, then kept only in-frame beta chains. Rows with a matching CDR3 protein are joined into one entry that keeps the most common DNA and genes. What appears here as the V and J calls and clone size reflects TCRdb's work, not the paper's. Here the sample has about 430,000 distinct CDR3 sequences; roughly 40% occur a single time. The top ten constitute around 8% of the sample.

Study-level results and caveats: Patients showed significantly higher frequencies than controls for several TRBV segments, among them TRBV5-6, TRBV5-1 and TRBV20-1. The multiple sclerosis patient group was slightly younger than the control group. Normalized Chao1 diversity was significantly lower in multiple sclerosis patients than controls, suggesting substantial peripheral T-cell clonal expansion. Direct clustering with F measure revealed strong co-clustering of samples prepared in the same batch, which led to a batch-effect correction.

To demonstrate the VDJtools post-analysis software, TCR beta repertoires were profiled from the peripheral blood of over ten young patients with multiple sclerosis. The multiple sclerosis patients were children and adolescents between 6 and 15 years of age. V drops 1 base and J drops 9 bases, leaving 7 bases in between. Taken from cysteine to phenylalanine, the CDR3 has 12 residues. Solely the CDR3 DNA is kept, with 36 bases framed from the first base. As encoded in the germline V gene (reference sequence), CDR1 is PRHDT while CDR2 is FYEKMQ. Material for sequencing was blood. This clonotype was sampled from a girl aged 2 to 10 with multiple sclerosis. The sequence joins TRBV13 to TRBJ2-1, with an unclear D gene assignment. The DNA is as follows: TGTGCCAGCAGCTTAGATAGGGCTGAGCAGTTCTTC. It translates to CASSLDRAEQFF.